This T cell receptor (beta chain) was observed in a study of response to subunit inactivated influenza vaccine. The germline gives CDR1 LGHNA, CDR2 YSLEER. V lost 0 bases to trimming and J lost 6 bases; unmatched junction nucleotides: 3. This CDR3 contains 14 residues. TCRdb fed the RT-PCR reads into MiXCR, producing one record per CDR3 protein. The table shows roughly 500,000 distinct CDR3 sequences, with under 30% occurring only once. This sample also appeared in a second study, on T cells expressing NK-cell markers. That investigation notes: As the method of synthesis, 5'RACE template switching with UMIs yielded TCR beta cDNA. Out of eight donors sequenced, seven tested HCMV-seropositive and the remaining one seronegative. Anti-gamma-delta TCR antibody use in several experiments restricted sorting to alpha-beta TCR T cells. More than 5 of the donors carried dominant NKG2C+ clonotypes that took up roughly 1.0-7.0% of their CD8+ T cells.

The rearrangement uses TRBV4-3 and TRBJ2-7; 9 nucleotides match TRBD2. Sequenced material: CD4+ T cells sorted from PBMCs, taken 12 days after vaccination. The TCR sequence derives from a man aged 50 to 59 who received an inactivated influenza vaccine. The CDR3, as DNA: TGCGCCAGCAGCCAAGACATAGCGGGAGCCGAGCAGTACTTC. Its translation: CASSQDIAGAEQYF.